This T cell receptor (beta chain) was sequenced for a study of T cell responses to AZD1222 COVID-19 vaccine (dated by TCRdb to about 2021). General notes on the study: A total of about 230 trial participants underwent TCR sequencing, of whom approximately 210 received two doses of AZD1222 and some 26 received two doses of the MenACWY control vaccine. Trial participants were enrolled by age into subgroups of 18-55, 56-69 and 70-plus years, and roughly 160, 29 and 62 TCR-sequenced participants, respectively, were included in these subgroups. Here is what the overall study found, with its caveats: Vaccine-associated CD4 TCRs spanned the whole spike protein, with dominant responses in regions 160-218 and 743-854. Because no samples from the day 14 peak response were available, repertoires could be characterized only after the peak T cell response. In the small 56-69-year group, the increase in depth fell short of significance, most likely because of low power. Conclusions about previously exposed vaccinees are limited because only five to seven AZD1222 recipients were SARS-CoV-2 seropositive at baseline. Epitopes outside the regions mutated in the B.1.351 and B.1.1.7 variants were reportedly recognized by nearly half of the unique spike-specific TCRs. After two AZD1222 doses, spike-specific TCR breadth and depth were significantly higher than at day 0 and than in MenACWY recipients. Participants were mostly white British, with more females than males. The authors suggested clonal diversity may have been underestimated.

The V end loses 4 bases and the J end loses 5 bases, and a stretch of 16 bases separates them. The CDR3 contains 15 residues, cysteine and phenylalanine counted. Only CDR3 DNA is held: 45 bases, read in frame from base 1. Taken from the germline V gene, the CDR1 and CDR2 loops are SGHRS and YFSETQ. The CDR3 regions of human TCRbeta chains were subjected to immunosequencing. The original methods were these. TCRs in the repertoires were matched against a reference library of SARS-CoV-2-specific TCRs that had been generated with the MIRA antigen-specificity platform. Breadth was defined as the fraction of unique TCRs that were SARS-CoV-2-associated. Depth was defined as the fraction of total T cells that were SARS-CoV-2-associated. Using the MIRA data, each spike-specific TCR was assigned both to the spike region to which the TCR was reactive and to a CD4 or CD8 class. Log10-transformed breadth and depth values were compared by one-way ANOVA with Sidak's multiple comparisons tests. This immuneACCESS table, as held by TCRdb, lists in-frame sequences with V and J called but not all clones. Of the missing ones, under half trace to an unresolved V gene in checked studies; the others have no known cause. V and J calls and clone size are copied from that table; D and trimming were computed from the DNA. Recorded for this sample are approximately 93,000 clones; approximately 89% of them occurred a single time. The ten largest clones capture about 5.2% of the sample.

The time point label for this specimen denotes: about 28 days (+/-7) after the second vaccine dose. AZD1222 recipients with second doses at about 4 weeks or about 12 weeks were pooled, because spike-specific TCR depth and breadth did not differ between schedules. Vaccinee samples came from UK trials COV001 and COV002, including a single-blind randomized controlled phase 2/3 trial of AZD1222 (ChAdOx1 nCoV-19) in healthy adults. Trial participant PBMC samples were collected at day 0 and day 28 after the second dose for TCRbeta chain sequencing. A few counts support this clone. Its antigen remains undetermined. The input lacks base qualities; no much larger clone sits a single base away.

The TCR was taken from an adult who received the AZD1222 COVID-19 vaccine. Material: peripheral blood, obtained 28 days after the second AZD1222 dose. This chain is built from TRBV5-1 and TRBJ1-5; no D gene is confidently identified. The DNA reads TGCGCCAGCAGCATAAATGCGGGCTTGGATCAGCCCCAGCATTTT. This gives the protein CASSINAGLDQPQHF.